Listed below are T cell receptor beta chains from one sample, sequenced in a study of response to subunit inactivated influenza vaccine. TCRdb processed the RT-PCR reads anew with MiXCR; each CDR3 protein has one entry. The sample consists of about 650,000 distinct CDR3 sequences, about 15% of them appearing once. Source: PBMCs from blood, taken around 15 days before vaccination. Receptor source: a man in his fifties who received an inactivated influenza vaccine. CDR3s include the opening cysteine and the closing phenylalanine or tryptophan. A D gene is named only where the DNA matches it firmly. Clone size is stated in some rows and not others, as once, few, many or a class when expanded.

j_call cdr3_length v_call clone_size d_call cdr3_aa cdr3_nt
TRBJ2-7 13 TRBV6-6 many NA CASNTGPSYEQYF TGTGCCAGCAATACCGGGCCTTCCTACGAGCAGTACTTC
TRBJ1-6 14 TRBV20-1 NA NA CSAKGGSYNSPLHF TGCAGTGCTAAGGGGGGTTCCTATAATTCACCCCTCCACTTT
TRBJ2-1 14 TRBV28 NA NA CASRPPGGVYEQFF TGTGCCAGCAGACCCCCCGGGGGCGTGTATGAGCAGTTCTTC
TRBJ2-1 16 TRBV7-2 many TRBD2 CASSLKAGGSYNEQFF TGTGCCAGCAGCTTAAAGGCGGGAGGCTCCTACAATGAGCAGTTCTTC
TRBJ2-3 12 TRBV7-2 few NA CASTRLVDTQYF TGTGCCAGCACCAGACTAGTTGATACGCAGTATTTT
TRBJ2-7 14 TRBV20-1 NA NA CSAVTFGGADEQYF TGCAGTGCCGTAACGTTTGGGGGAGCGGACGAGCAGTACTTC
TRBJ1-5 14 TRBV20-1 NA NA CSARKGASNQPQHF TGCAGTGCTAGAAAGGGCGCGAGCAATCAGCCCCAGCATTTT
TRBJ2-1 17 TRBV9 many TRBD2 CASSPTTIAGGRHEQFF TGTGCCAGCAGCCCAACAACTATAGCGGGGGGCCGGCATGAGCAGTTCTTC
TRBJ2-1 15 TRBV9 few TRBD2 CASSVAGGLSDEQFF TGTGCCAGCAGCGTAGCGGGAGGGCTTTCGGATGAGCAGTTCTTC
TRBJ2-3 19 TRBV11-2 NA TRBD2 CASSLLGRLAGESTDTQYF TGTGCCAGCAGCCTTCTAGGGAGACTAGCGGGAGAATCGACAGATACGCAGTATTTT
TRBJ2-7 13 TRBV10-3 few TRBD1 CATTGTGAYEQYF TGTGCCACAACCGGGACAGGGGCCTACGAGCAGTACTTC
TRBJ2-5 16 TRBV5-1 NA NA CASSLATLGAVETQYF TGCGCCAGCAGCTTGGCGACGCTGGGGGCCGTTGAGACCCAGTACTTC
TRBJ2-7 14 TRBV27 few NA CASSPSLGDYEQYF TGTGCCAGCAGTCCTAGTCTTGGGGACTACGAGCAGTACTTC
TRBJ2-7 16 TRBV6-2/TRBV6-3 few NA CASSYGRRTGTYEQYF TGTGCCAGCAGTTACGGCCGTCGGACGGGAACCTACGAGCAGTACTTC
TRBJ2-7 14 TRBV11-1 few NA CASSLQVSTYEQYF TGTGCCAGCAGCCTTCAGGTCTCGACCTACGAGCAGTACTTC